This TCR beta chain was recovered during a study of blood T cell repertoires in COVID-19. Trimming stripped 10 bases from V and 4 bases from J, with 16 bases between. Germline V gene sequence: CDR1 WSHSY, CDR2 SAAADI. The CDR3 loop spans 13 amino acids. This clone has only a few counts. Original handling: Quantification of nucleated cells was approximated via reference gene primer amplification. Measured with immunoSEQ multiplex PCR; TCRdb has only the in-frame clones, and not every one. Clone size and the V and J calls come from that table; the DNA yielded D and trimming. The sample comprises more than 300,000 clones, around 82% of which are singletons, and approximately 1.1% rests with the top ten.

The clonotype originates from a woman aged 45-65 years with acute or convalescent COVID-19. Sequencing used peripheral blood. This rearrangement joins TRBV10-2 to TRBJ1-2; D call uncertain. CDR3 in DNA: TGCGCCACTAACACGCAGGATCTCTATGGCTACACCTTC. Protein sequence: CATNTQDLYGYTF.